Presented here are 8 T cell receptor beta chains from one specimen sequenced in a study of OX40 agonist ivuxolimab in advanced cancers. The method was immunoSEQ multiplex PCR; TCRdb's version includes in-frame clones alone and lacks a portion of them. There are approximately 45,000 clones in the sample; 80% to 90% occur only once, and about 54% lies in the top ten. The material was CD4+ or CD8+ T cells sorted from blood, obtained in a trial of the OX40 agonist ivuxolimab. Receptors were obtained from an adult with an advanced solid tumor such as melanoma, head and neck, liver or kidney cancer.

This chain uses TRBV11-1 with TRBJ2-1; 7 nucleotides match TRBD1. V lost 7 bases, J lost 3 bases, and 6 bases stayed unmatched. Germline V gene sequence: CDR1 SGHAT, CDR2 FQDESV (reference sequence). The CDR3 runs to 14 residues. CDR3 sequence: CASTLQGLYNEQFF. CDR3 DNA: TGTGCCAGCACTCTACAGGGGCTCTACAATGAGCAGTTCTTC.

The V call is TRBV7-9, the J call TRBJ1-5; 7 nucleotides align to TRBD1. The V and J ends lost 10 bases and 5 bases, in that order; junction bases with no gene match: 8. There are 13 residues in the CDR3. Germline V gene sequence: CDR1 SEHNR, CDR2 FQNEAQ (reference sequence). CDR3 sequence: CATRGGAHQPQHF. CDR3 DNA: TGTGCCACCAGGGGGGGGGCGCATCAGCCCCAGCATTTT. The full variable domain, its missing parts supplied by reference TRBV7-9 and TRBJ1-5, is DTGVSQNPRHKITKRGQNVTFRCDPISEHNRLYWYRQTLGQGPEFLTYFQNEAQLEKSRLLSDRFSAERPKGSFSTLEIQRTEQGDSAMYLCATRGGAHQPQHFGDGTRLSIL.

The genes are TRBV29-1 and TRBJ2-5, with no clear D. Germline V gene data show CDR1 as SQVTM and CDR2 as ANQGSEA. The germline V and J ends were trimmed by 4 bases and 2 bases, with 5 bases remaining between them. The CDR3 consists of 11 residues. CDR3 residues: CSVVPQETQYF. The CDR3 bases are TGCAGCGTTGTGCCTCAAGAGACCCAGTACTTC.

This clone was picked up a small number of times. The rearrangement uses TRBV28 and TRBJ2-3; D is undetermined. This CDR3 comprises 15 residues. Trimming pared 2 bases from V and 2 bases from J, leaving 11 bases between. Germline assignment: CDR1 MDHEN and CDR2 SYDVKM. The CDR3 DNA reads TGTGCCAGCAGTTTACCTACAGAGCTCACAGATACGCAGTATTTT. Residues: CASSLPTELTDTQYF.

This clone was observed a single time. The genes are TRBV4-3 and TRBJ1-1; D ambiguous. Germline V CDR1 and CDR2: LGHNA, YSLEER. The CDR3 is 15 residues long. The V end was cut by 3 bases, the J end by 4 bases, with 15 bases between. Here the CDR3 reads CASSQYTVGSTEAFF. As DNA, the CDR3 is TGCGCCAGCAGCCAGTATACGGTGGGTAGCACTGAAGCTTTCTTT.

The V gene is TRBV13, the J gene TRBJ2-1, with 12 bases matching TRBD2. V dropped 1 base and J dropped 6; count of bases not matched to a gene: 4. Germline CDR1 reads PRHDT; CDR2 reads FYEKMQ (reference sequence). The CDR3 covers 16 residues. The CDR3 loop reads CASSLAGGLAGNEQFF. In DNA form, the CDR3 reads TGTGCCAGCAGCTTAGCGGGGGGACTAGCGGGCAATGAGCAGTTCTTC.

This sequence joins TRBV18 and TRBJ1-1, with D possibly TRBD1 on 6 matching bases. Trimming pared 6 bases from V and 7 bases from J, leaving 12 bases between. CDR3 length equals 12 residues. In germline, CDR1 is KGHSH, CDR2 LQKENI. Here the CDR3 reads CASSGDNGEAFF. As DNA, the CDR3 is TGTGCCAGCTCCGGGGACAACGGTGAAGCTTTCTTT.

The chain carries TRBV1 and TRBJ2-5; the table's D call, TRBD2, was not checked against the DNA. TRBV1 is designated a pseudogene. The CDR3 is 15 amino acids. The CDR3 nucleotides are TGCACCAGCAGCTCGAACCCAAAAGGAGAGGAGACCCAGTACTTC. It yields the protein CTSSSNPKGEETQYF.